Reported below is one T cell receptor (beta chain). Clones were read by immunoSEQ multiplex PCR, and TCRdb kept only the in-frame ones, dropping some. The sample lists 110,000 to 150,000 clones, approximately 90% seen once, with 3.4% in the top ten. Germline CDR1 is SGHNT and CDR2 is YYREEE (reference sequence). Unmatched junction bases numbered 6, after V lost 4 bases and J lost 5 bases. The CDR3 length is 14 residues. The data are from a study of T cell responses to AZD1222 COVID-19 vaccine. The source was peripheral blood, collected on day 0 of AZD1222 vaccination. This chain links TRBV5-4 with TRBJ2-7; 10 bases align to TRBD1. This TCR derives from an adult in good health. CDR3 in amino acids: CASSPDRGPNEQYF. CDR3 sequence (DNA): TGTGCCAGCAGCCCTGACAGGGGGCCCAACGAGCAGTACTTC.